This T cell receptor (beta chain) was sequenced in a study of T cell responses to AZD1222 COVID-19 vaccine. Findings of the study overall: None of the repertoires were sampled until the peak T cell response had passed. The reported proportion of spike-specific TCRs targeting unmutated variant regions was nearly half. Donors were largely white British and mainly female; clonal diversity was possibly underestimated.

As regards this clone: Its antigen is not known.

The germline V gene has CDR1 SGHDT and CDR2 YYEEEE. This CDR3 comprises 15 residues. Between the trimmed V and J ends, which lost 4 bases and 4 bases, there was a span of 17 bases. Using immunoSEQ multiplex PCR, the repertoire was profiled, and TCRdb retains in-frame clones only, with some absent. The sample has around 170,000 clones; roughly 90% are singletons. The clonotype was recovered from an adult in good health. The input for sequencing was peripheral blood, taken on day 0 of AZD1222 vaccination. This chain links TRBV5-6 with TRBJ1-1; D is possibly TRBD1 (5 bases). CDR3 nucleotides: TGTGCCAGCAGCCCAAATATGGGGGAAGGCACTGAAGCTTTCTTT. This translates into CASSPNMGEGTEAFF.